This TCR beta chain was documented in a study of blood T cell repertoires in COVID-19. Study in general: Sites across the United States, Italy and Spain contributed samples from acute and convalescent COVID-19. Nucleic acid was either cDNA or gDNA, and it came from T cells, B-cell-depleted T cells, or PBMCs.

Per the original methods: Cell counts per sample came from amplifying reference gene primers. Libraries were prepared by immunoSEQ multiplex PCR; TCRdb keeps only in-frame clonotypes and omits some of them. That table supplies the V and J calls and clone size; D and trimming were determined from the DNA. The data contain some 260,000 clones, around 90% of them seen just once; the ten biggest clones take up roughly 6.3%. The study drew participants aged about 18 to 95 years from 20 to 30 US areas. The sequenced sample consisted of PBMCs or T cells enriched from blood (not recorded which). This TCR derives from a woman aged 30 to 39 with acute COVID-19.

CDR3 region: CASSSDRVITDTQYF. Written as DNA, the CDR3 is TGTGCCAGCAGCTCGGACAGGGTGATTACAGATACGCAGTATTTT. The chain carries TRBV7-8 and TRBJ2-3; 8 bases line up with TRBD1. The trim removed 4 bases at V and 3 bases at J, leaving 6 bases unmatched. The CDR3 extends over 15 amino acids. Germline assignment: CDR1 SGHVS and CDR2 FQNEAQ.